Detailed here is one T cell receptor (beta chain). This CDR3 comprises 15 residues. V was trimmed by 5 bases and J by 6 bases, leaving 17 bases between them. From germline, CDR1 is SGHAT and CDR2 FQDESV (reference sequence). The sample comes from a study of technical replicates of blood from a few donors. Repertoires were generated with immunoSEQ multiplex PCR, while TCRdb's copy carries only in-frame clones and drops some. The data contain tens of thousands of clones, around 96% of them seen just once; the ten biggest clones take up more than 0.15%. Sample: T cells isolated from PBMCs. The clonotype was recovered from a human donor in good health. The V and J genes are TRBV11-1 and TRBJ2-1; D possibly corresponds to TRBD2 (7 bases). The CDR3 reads CASSGGGGASNEQFF. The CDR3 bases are TGTGCCAGCAGCGGCGGGGGCGGGGCCTCCAATGAGCAGTTCTTC.